This TCR beta chain comes out of a study of T cell responses to AZD1222 COVID-19 vaccine. Findings and caveats of the study: Close to half of spike-specific TCRs reportedly recognize unmutated variant regions. No day 14 peak samples; only post-peak repertoires were characterized. Spike-specific TCR breadth rose after two AZD1222 doses, and depth rose as well. Females made up more of the donors, who were largely white British, and clonal diversity may have come out too low.

Here immunoSEQ multiplex PCR was the method, and the copy in TCRdb shows in-frame clones only, minus some. The data contain 84,000 or so clones, roughly 87% of them singletons. With regard to this clone: What it binds is not known.

This receptor was taken from an adult in good health. Sequences were derived from peripheral blood, sampled on day 0 of MenACWY control vaccination.

CDR3 region: CASSSAGSVVEPQHF. Here the CDR3 DNA reads TGTGCCAGCAGCTCCGCAGGGTCGGTGGTAGAGCCCCAGCATTTT. The chain carries TRBV7-9 and TRBJ1-5, with D maybe TRBD1 (5 bases). Germline lookup yields CDR1 SEHNR and CDR2 FQNEAQ (reference sequence). V was pared by 4 bases and J by 8 bases, with 18 bases between. There are 15 residues in the CDR3. Together with reference TRBV7-9 and TRBJ1-5, the CDR3 gives the full variable domain: DTGVSQNPRHKITKRGQNVTFRCDPISEHNRLYWYRQTLGQGPEFLTYFQNEAQLEKSRLLSDRFSAERPKGSFSTLEIQRTEQGDSAMYLCASSSAGSVVEPQHFGDGTRLSIL.